Each of the 30 T cell receptor beta chains below was sequenced from the same sample in a study of human T cells and chemical hapten exposure. Documented time point: healthy volunteer bleed at 2 weeks. Unfractionated whole blood was the source of the extracted total RNA. TCRdb fed the RACE reads into MiXCR, producing one record per CDR3 protein. The sample records around 130,000 distinct CDR3 sequences, approximately 9.5% being singletons. The sequenced sample was whole blood. The receptors here all came from a male donor in good health. Some clones in this sample may be carry-over from other donors' samples.

The J gene is TRBJ2-3, the V gene TRBV24-1; TRBD1 aligns across 8 bases. Trimming at V came to 4 bases and at J to 1 base, leaving 3 bases not matched to a gene. The CDR3 consists of 15 residues. CDR1 is KGHDR and CDR2 is SFDVKD in the germline V gene. CDR3 bases: TGTGCCACCAGTGACCGGGGACAGGGCACAGATACGCAGTATTTT. Translated: CATSDRGQGTDTQYF.

This clonotype was recorded many times. The V call is TRBV29-1, the J call TRBJ1-1, with 10 nucleotides matching TRBD1. CDR1 is SQVTM and CDR2 is ANQGSEA in the germline V gene. V was clipped by 3 bases and J by 5 bases; unmatched bases: 6. CDR3 length: 14 amino acids. The CDR3 protein is CSVDRTGGRTEAFF. The CDR3, as DNA: TGCAGCGTTGACAGGACAGGGGGAAGGACTGAAGCTTTCTTT.

The chain employs TRBV20-1 and TRBJ2-7, with D possibly being TRBD2 (6 bases). The CDR3 has 15 residues. The germline V gene encodes CDR1 DFQATT and CDR2 SNEGSKA (reference sequence). V lost 2 bases, J lost 0 bases, and 14 bases lay in between. The CDR3 loop is CSARSPETSSYEQYF. CDR3 coding DNA: TGCAGTGCTAGATCCCCGGAGACTAGCTCCTACGAGCAGTACTTC.

This clonotype was seen more than once but under ten times. The V call is TRBV7-9, the J call TRBJ2-5; D may be TRBD1 (6 bases). CDR3 length: 15 amino acids. Germline-derived CDR1 and CDR2 are SEHNR and FQNEAQ (reference sequence). Trimming stripped 4 bases from V and 2 bases from J, with 14 bases between. CDR3 sequence reads: CASSSSRGWQETQYF. The DNA of the CDR3 is TGTGCCAGCAGCTCTTCCAGGGGATGGCAAGAGACCCAGTACTTC.

The V and J genes are TRBV14 and TRBJ1-1, with D maybe TRBD1 (6 bases). CDR1 and CDR2 from the germline V gene are SGHDN and FVKESK. The CDR3 has 15 residues. V lost 2 bases, J lost 1 base, and 11 bases lay in between. The CDR3 DNA follows: TGTGCCAGCAGCCAACGCAGGGGCTCGAACACTGAAGCTTTCTTT. Its translation: CASSQRRGSNTEAFF.

This clonotype was observed many times. The chain links TRBV6-4 to TRBJ2-2; D is perhaps TRBD2 (6 bases). The germline V gene has CDR1 MRHNA and CDR2 SNTAGT. The CDR3 length is 13 residues. V dropped 6 bases and J dropped 3 bases, with 8 bases sitting between them. The CDR3 loop reads CASSGSDTGELFF. For the CDR3, the DNA is TGTGCCAGCAGCGGGAGCGACACCGGGGAGCTGTTTTTT.

This clonotype has just a few counts. The V gene is TRBV10-3, the J gene TRBJ1-1; 7 bases map to TRBD1. The junction had 1 base not matched to a gene; V was cut back by 6 bases and J by 0 bases. CDR3 length: 13 amino acids. Germline loops: CDR1 ENHRY, CDR2 SYGVKD. The CDR3 nucleotides are TGTGCCATCAGGACAGGGATGAACACTGAAGCTTTCTTT. Translation: CAIRTGMNTEAFF.

The chain couples TRBV6-5 to TRBJ2-3; TRBD2 agrees at 9 bases. The junction had 4 bases not matched to a gene; V was cut back by 3 bases and J by 3 bases. The CDR3 sequence is 15 residues long. Germline values: CDR1 MNHEY, CDR2 SVGAGI. The CDR3 DNA reads as TGTGCCAGCAGTTATGGCGGGGGGGGGACAGATACGCAGTATTTT. This codes for CASSYGGGGTDTQYF.

In the case of this clonotype: A clone one base away is much larger, so this may be a read error. This rearrangement joins TRBV3-1 to TRBJ2-3; D is possibly TRBD2 (5 bases). The CDR3 covers 16 residues. The germline gives CDR1 LGHDT, CDR2 YNNKEL (reference sequence). The DNA for the CDR3 is TGTGTCAGCAGCCCGGCCCCCGGGGTTGGCACAGATACGCAGTATTTT. This encodes CVSSPAPGVGTDTQYF.

The chain joins TRBV7-8 to TRBJ2-3; the D is unclear. V was clipped by 1 base and J by 3 bases, with 11 bases between them. CDR3 length equals 15 residues. Germline assignment: CDR1 SGHVS and CDR2 FQNEAQ. The CDR3 protein is CASSLGAGTTDTQYF. DNA for the CDR3: TGTGCCAGCAGCTTAGGGGCAGGTACGACAGATACGCAGTATTTT.

The genes are TRBV12-5 and TRBJ2-2; D is ambiguous. The germline V gene has CDR1 LGHNT and CDR2 FRNRAP. The CDR3 is 12 residues long. V lost 6 bases and J 4 bases, leaving 6 bases between the germline ends. CDR3 nucleotide sequence: TGTGCTAGTGGATCCGGCACCGGGGAGCTGTTTTTT. Its translation is CASGSGTGELFF.

This clonotype was detected many times. This chain links TRBV12-3 or TRBV12-4 with TRBJ2-1; D gene uncertain. V dropped 7 bases and J dropped 5 bases, with 6 bases sitting between them. The CDR3 has 11 amino acids. CDR3 residues: CASTYNNEQFF. The CDR3 nucleotides are TGTGCCAGCACCTATAACAATGAGCAGTTCTTC.

This clonotype was seen a handful of times. The V call is TRBV11-2, the J call TRBJ1-1; D gene unclear. The V gene lost 1 base and the J gene lost 7 bases, with 13 bases spanning the gap. Germline V gene data show CDR1 as SGHAT and CDR2 as FQNNGV. This CDR3 is 14 amino acids long. CDR3 in amino acids: CASSLVSSGSEAFF. For the CDR3, the DNA is TGTGCCAGCAGCTTAGTTTCCAGCGGCAGTGAAGCTTTCTTT.

In this sample, this clonotype turned up many times. V and J are TRBV7-6 and TRBJ2-1, with D tentatively TRBD2 (6 bases). The CDR3 is 14 residues long. Germline V gives CDR1 SGHVS, CDR2 FNYEAQ. V was shortened by 5 bases and J by 7 bases, with 15 bases between the two germline ends. CDR3 protein: CASSAGSDGNEQFF. The CDR3 bases are TGTGCCAGCAGCGCGGGATCGGACGGGAATGAGCAGTTCTTC.

This clonotype was seen ten or more times. The V and J genes are TRBV11-1 and TRBJ2-1, with D perhaps matching TRBD1 (6 bases). Germline lookup yields CDR1 SGHAT and CDR2 FQDESV (reference sequence). The V end was cut by 4 bases, the J end by 1 base, with 14 bases between. The CDR3 loop spans 16 amino acids. The CDR3 sequence: CASSSREGGSYNEQFF. The CDR3 DNA reads TGTGCCAGCAGCTCCCGGGAAGGGGGTTCCTACAATGAGCAGTTCTTC. The full variable domain, in which reference TRBV11-1 and TRBJ2-1 provide the parts outside the CDR3, is EAEVAQSPRYKITEKSQAVAFWCDPISGHATLYWYRQILGQGPELLVQFQDESVVDDSQLPKDRFSAERLKGVDSTLKIQPAELGDSAMYLCASSSREGGSYNEQFFGPGTRLTVL.

The chain couples TRBV29-1 to TRBJ2-5, with TRBD1 identical over 7 bases. CDR3 size: 14 residues. Germline V gene lookup returns CDR1 SQVTM and CDR2 ANQGSEA. V shed 3 bases, J shed 2 bases, and the junction held 6 bases outside the gene matches. The chain's CDR3 is CSVDLGTAQETQYF. The CDR3 region has the DNA TGCAGCGTTGATCTGGGGACAGCACAAGAGACCCAGTACTTC.

The rearrangement joins TRBV4-2 to TRBJ2-2, with 9 bases identical to TRBD2. Germline V gene data show CDR1 as LGHNA and CDR2 as YNFKEQ. The CDR3 is 16 residues long. V lost 1 base and J lost 6; bases outside the gene matches: 6. Here the CDR3 reads CASSQAIAGAPGELFF. CDR3 bases: TGTGCCAGCAGCCAAGCAATAGCGGGGGCGCCCGGGGAGCTGTTTTTT.

This clonotype appeared many times. The rearrangement uses TRBV19 and TRBJ2-1; 10 nucleotides line up with TRBD1. CDR1 is LNHDA and CDR2 is SQIVND in the germline V gene (reference sequence). The CDR3 covers 15 residues. V gave up 5 bases and J gave up 2 bases; unmatched junction bases: 3. The CDR3 DNA follows: TGTGCCAGTAGTTCCGGACAGGGGGCCTACAATGAGCAGTTCTTC. Translated, it gives CASSSGQGAYNEQFF.

The chain uses TRBV20-1 and TRBJ2-1; D might be TRBD2 (7 bases). V lost 5 bases and J 2 bases, leaving 16 bases between the germline ends. The CDR3 contains 15 residues. Germline V gene sequence: CDR1 DFQATT, CDR2 SNEGSKA (reference sequence). The CDR3 nucleotides are TGCAGTGCTTTGCTTCGGGGGGCCCCCTACAATGAGCAGTTCTTC. The encoded protein is CSALLRGAPYNEQFF.

This clonotype was detected a few times. The V and J genes are TRBV7-6 and TRBJ2-7; 8 bases fit TRBD1. The germline gives CDR1 SGHVS, CDR2 FNYEAQ. The CDR3 totals 16 residues. With V trimmed by 3 bases and J by 3 bases, 10 bases remained unmatched. DNA of the CDR3: TGTGCCAGCAGCTTTGGTGGACAGGGCTCGCTCTACGAGCAGTACTTC. This sequence encodes CASSFGGQGSLYEQYF.

This clonotype was recorded at least ten times. The chain uses TRBV7-8 and TRBJ2-3, with 11 bases identical to TRBD2. This CDR3 is 18 amino acids long. Germline CDR1 SGHVS, CDR2 FQNEAQ. Trimming at V came to 1 base and at J to 4 bases, leaving 10 bases not matched to a gene. CDR3 bases: TGTGCCAGCAGCTTAGGGGGCGATGGACTAGCGGGCTCAGATACGCAGTATTTT. This codes for CASSLGGDGLAGSDTQYF.

The chain uses TRBV3-1 and TRBJ2-1; tentative D call: TRBD1 (6 bases). CDR1 LGHDT and CDR2 YNNKEL come from the germline V gene (reference sequence). V lost 5 bases and J lost 10, with 9 bases in between. The CDR3 totals 11 residues. The CDR3 DNA sequence: TGTGCCAGCAGCGCACAGGGAGAGCAGTTCTTC. Residues: CASSAQGEQFF.

This clonotype was observed at least ten times. V is TRBV28 and J is TRBJ2-4; a weak D match, TRBD1 (6 bases). CDR1 and CDR2 (germline): MDHEN, SYDVKM. The CDR3 is 13 residues long. V gave up 2 bases and J gave up 7 bases, with 9 bases separating them. DNA of the CDR3: TGTGCCAGCAGTTTAGCTAGGGGGAACATTCAGTACTTC. As protein: CASSLARGNIQYF.

This clonotype was detected many times. The chain combines TRBV6-1 with TRBJ2-7; no clear D. This CDR3 is 15 amino acids long. V was cut by 2 bases and J by 5 bases, with 16 bases left in between. Germline CDR1 is MNHNS and CDR2 is SASEGT. CDR3: CASSEQTGAGNEQYF. The CDR3 region has the DNA TGTGCCAGCAGTGAACAAACGGGCGCAGGCAACGAGCAGTACTTC.

The chain links TRBV6-2 or TRBV6-3 to TRBJ2-7; TRBD2 matches at 11 bases. The germline CDR1 and CDR2 sequences are MNHEY and SVGEGT. CDR3 length equals 18 residues. V was clipped by 0 bases and J by 6 bases; unmatched bases: 13. The CDR3 loop is CASSYSKVAGGPSSEQYF. DNA of the CDR3: TGTGCCAGCAGTTACTCGAAGGTAGCGGGAGGGCCGTCAAGCGAGCAGTACTTC.

This clonotype has ten or more counts. The chain carries TRBV7-9 and TRBJ2-5, with TRBD2 identical over 7 bases. From germline, CDR1 is SEHNR and CDR2 FQNEAQ (reference sequence). V was pared by 5 bases and J by 1 base, with 4 bases of the junction left unmatched. The CDR3 runs to 14 residues. CDR3 DNA: TGTGCCAGCAGCATCCGGGAGGTCCAAGAGACCCAGTACTTC. This encodes CASSIREVQETQYF. Variable domain in full (rest from reference TRBV7-9 and TRBJ2-5): DTGVSQNPRHKITKRGQNVTFRCDPISEHNRLYWYRQTLGQGPEFLTYFQNEAQLEKSRLLSDRFSAERPKGSFSTLEIQRTEQGDSAMYLCASSIREVQETQYFGPGTRLLVL.

This clonotype has just a few counts. This chain connects TRBV20-1 to TRBJ2-1; D could derive from TRBD1 or TRBD2 (5 bases each). Germline V gene lookup returns CDR1 DFQATT and CDR2 SNEGSKA (reference sequence). The V end was cut by 5 bases, the J end by 12 bases, with 11 bases between. The CDR3 runs 10 residues. The CDR3 region has the DNA TGCAGTGCTCAGGGAGCAGGGCAGTTCTTC. This sequence encodes CSAQGAGQFF.

This clonotype appeared a few times. The rearrangement links TRBV5-5 to TRBJ2-5, with 9 bases identical to TRBD1. Germline CDR1 and CDR2: SGHKS and YYEKEE (reference sequence). The CDR3 is made up of 14 amino acids. After removal of 4 bases from V and 3 bases from J, the junction contained 4 bases not matched to a gene. The CDR3 reads CASSGTGREETQYF. In DNA form, the CDR3 reads TGTGCCAGCAGCGGGACAGGGAGGGAAGAGACCCAGTACTTC.

Points on this clonotype: With a much larger clone just one base away, this may be a read error. The genes are TRBV6-2 or TRBV6-3 and TRBJ2-1; a weak D match, TRBD2 (6 bases). The germline V and J ends were trimmed by 6 bases and 9 bases, with 15 bases remaining between them. The length of the CDR3 is 13 residues. Germline V gene data show CDR1 as MNHEY and CDR2 as SVGEGT. CDR3: CASRAGGLGEQFF. CDR3 coding DNA: TGTGCCAGCAGGGCAGGAGGGCTTGGTGAGCAGTTCTTC.

This clonotype was counted only a few times. The chain uses TRBV30 and TRBJ2-7, with 7 bases identical to TRBD1. This CDR3 contains 14 residues. Trimming cost V 4 bases and J 2 bases; bases outside gene matches: 8. The germline CDR1 and CDR2 sequences are GTSNPN and SVGIG (reference sequence). CDR3 in amino acids: CAWTRQGRPYEQYF. As DNA, the CDR3 is TGTGCCTGGACGAGACAGGGACGCCCCTACGAGCAGTACTTC. The full variable domain, its missing parts supplied by reference TRBV30 and TRBJ2-7, is SQTIHQWPATLVQPVGSPLSLECTVEGTSNPNLYWYRQAAGRGLQLLFYSVGIGQISSEVPQNLSASRPQDRQFILSSKKLLLSDSGFYLCAWTRQGRPYEQYFGPGTRLTVT.